This is a list of T cell receptor beta chains from one sample in a study of T cell repertoires in cytomegalovirus infection. TCRdb reprocessed the reads via MiXCR and lists one record per CDR3 protein. The sample yields 680,000 or so distinct CDR3 sequences, around 31% seen once. The antigens for these receptors are not known. Source: cultured PBMCs, taken from culture after CMV antigen stimulation. These receptors were collected from a human donor in good health (CMV status not recorded). Some clones in this sample may be carry-over from other donors' samples. The CDR3 runs from the conserved cysteine through the conserved F or W. A D gene is named only where the DNA matches it firmly. Not all rows give a size; the values are once, few, many and, for expanded clones, a class.

v_gene	d_gene	abundance	j_gene	CDR3nt	CDR3aa
TRBV6-2/TRBV6-3	.	few	TRBJ2-3	TGTGCCAGCAGTTCTCGGCCTACCACAGATACGCAGTATTTT	CASSSRPTTDTQYF
TRBV24-1	.	few	TRBJ2-1	TGTGCCACCAGTGATCCCGACAGGCCCGGTGAGCAGTTCTTC	CATSDPDRPGEQFF
TRBV19	.	.	TRBJ1-5	TGTGCCAGTAGTATAGTTGGGGGCCGCGGCAATCAGCCCCAGCATTTT	CASSIVGGRGNQPQHF
TRBV15	.	.	TRBJ2-3	TGTGCCACGAAGTTCGGAGATACGCAGTATTTT	CATKFGDTQYF
TRBV4-2	TRBD2	.	TRBJ2-7	TGTGCCAGCAGCCAAGATGTGGAGGAGGCGACTAGCGGGGGTTACGAGCAGTACTTC	CASSQDVEEATSGGYEQYF
TRBV6-6	TRBD2	.	TRBJ2-1	TGTGCCAGCACCCTAGCGGACCGGGCGGCCTTC	CASTLADRAAF
TRBV19	TRBD1	.	TRBJ1-6	TGTGCCAGTAGTATTGGCCGGGACAGGACCCTGTCCGGTTCACCCCTCCACTTT	CASSIGRDRTLSGSPLHF
TRBV5-6	.	.	TRBJ1-2	TGTGCCAGCAGCTTGGACAGGCATTACCAATTCCCTTATGGCTACACCTTC	CASSLDRHYQFPYGYTF
TRBV9	.	.	TRBJ1-1	TGTGCCAGCAGCGTATCGGGGGCGCGTACTGAAGCTTTCTTT	CASSVSGARTEAFF
TRBV5-1	.	few	TRBJ2-1	TGCGCCAGCAGCTTGGCCATTGATGCCTACAATGAGCAGTTCTTC	CASSLAIDAYNEQFF
TRBV7-2	TRBD1	many	TRBJ1-6	TGTGCCAGCAGCTCTGAGGGACAGGGGCGTTCACCCCTCCACTTT	CASSSEGQGRSPLHF
TRBV10-3	TRBD1	few	TRBJ2-3	TGTGCCATCACCAACGGGACAGGGTTAGATACGCAGTATTTT	CAITNGTGLDTQYF
TRBV6-1	.	.	TRBJ1-4	TGTGCCAGCAGTGGGCAGGGGTTTGTTGAAAAACTGTTTTTT	CASSGQGFVEKLFF
TRBV7-2	.	.	TRBJ2-1	TGTGCCAGCAGCTTACGCGGAGGGGGGAAGGACAATGAGCAGTTCTTC	CASSLRGGGKDNEQFF
TRBV20-1	.	.	TRBJ2-1	TGCAGTGCCCCCTGGGGGCGGGAAAAACTCAATCACGATGAGCAGTTCTTC	CSAPWGREKLNHDEQFF
TRBV7-8	.	many	TRBJ2-7	TGTGCCAGCAGCTTAGCGACCTACGAGCAGTACTTC	CASSLATYEQYF
TRBV7-6	.	many	TRBJ2-5	TGTGCCAGCAGCTTAAAACCGTACCAAGAGACCCAGTACTTC	CASSLKPYQETQYF
TRBV2	TRBD1	.	TRBJ1-2	TGTGCCAGCCTCCCCCCACGGGGGCAGGGGGCTTTAGATGGCTACACCTTC	CASLPPRGQGALDGYTF
TRBV5-4	.	.	TRBJ2-3	TGTGCCAGCAGCCGGAGGGGGGGGCAGAAAGATACGCAGTATTTT	CASSRRGGQKDTQYF
TRBV2	.	few	TRBJ2-1	TGTGCCAGCAGTTTTACTAGTACCTACAATGAGCAGTTCTTC	CASSFTSTYNEQFF
TRBV6-2/TRBV6-3	TRBD1	.	TRBJ2-1	TGTGCCAGCAGTTTGGACAGGAGGAGGGAGCAGTTCTTC	CASSLDRRREQFF
TRBV9	.	few	TRBJ1-5	TGTGCCAGCAGCGCCAAGGTGGATCAGCCCCAGCATTTT	CASSAKVDQPQHF
TRBV7-2	.	many	TRBJ1-1	TGTGCCAGCAGCCTGAACAGGGCCTCCGAAGCTTTCTTT	CASSLNRASEAFF
TRBV10-3	TRBD1	.	TRBJ2-3	TGTGCCATCAGTGGCGGCGGGACAGGGGGAACAGATACGCAGTATTTT	CAISGGGTGGTDTQYF
TRBV7-2	.	.	TRBJ2-1	TGTGCCAGCAGCGCCCCGTATGAGCAGTTCTTC	CASSAPYEQFF
TRBV5-6	.	once	TRBJ2-1	TGTGCCAGCAGCTTGCCGGAGAACTCAGCCTACAATGAGCAGTTCTTC	CASSLPENSAYNEQFF
TRBV18	.	.	TRBJ1-5	TGTGCCAGCTCACCGGGGCAGGCCAATCAGCCCCAGCATTTT	CASSPGQANQPQHF
TRBV5-1	.	.	TRBJ1-1	TGCGCCAGCAGCTTGGAGGTTCTCCGGCCGGACACTGAAGCTTTCTTT	CASSLEVLRPDTEAFF